The present entry profiles one T cell receptor beta chain with its context. The specificity of this receptor is unknown. Base qualities are not at hand, and no much larger clone is one base apart. The sample belongs to a study of cytomegalovirus exposure and HLA in healthy donors (dated by TCRdb to the late 2010s). Context from the whole study: According to an earlier analysis of 450 to 650 of the donors, 150 million to 200 million T cells yielded 100 million or so unique TCR beta sequences and more than 250 Gb of sequence data. An early release covering just under 650 HLA-typed donors comprised roughly 300 gigabases of sequencing data and approximately 85 million unique TCR sequences. Of the approximately 400 genotyped donors, 65% to 90% fell in the genetic ancestry cluster associated with self-reported Caucasian donors. The aim of the study was to test whether cataloging public T cell receptors could identify signatures of past pathogen exposure. The T cell repertoires of 550 to 850 subjects were profiled by immunosequencing and related to cytomegalovirus serostatus. A separate validation cohort of about 110 different subjects was used in addition to the roughly 720-subject first cohort. The study combined high-throughput TCR immunosequencing, statistical association of individual TCRs with disease status, and machine learning to predict cytomegalovirus infection status. In a later analysis, previously published TCR beta repertoires from 600 to 850 donors were re-analyzed and high-resolution HLA genotyping was added so that TCR occurrence patterns could be studied. In the later analysis, no new phenotypic data were used to find candidate immune exposures; instead, reliance was placed on TCR beta sequences and their occurrence across donors. An earlier analysis of 500 to 650 of the donors applied high-throughput TCR beta sequencing to assess whether each TCR beta V gene segment acted as functional or pseudogenic. Alongside the repertoire data, information on donor age, sex, ethnicity and CMV serostatus was compiled. A later genetic analysis took genome-wide SNP genotypes for about 65% of the roughly 670 donors and used that subset as a discovery cohort. Every discovery cohort repertoire had been produced on one sequencing platform. Class I and class II HLA loci were covered by the typing at four-digit resolution. The number of donors typed differed by locus, with roughly 620-640 for A, B, C, DRB1 and DQB1, around 520 for DQA1, over 600 for DPA1, and some 440 for DPB1. Because of strong linkage in the cohort, roughly five DR-DQ haplotypes were treated as single units for association and clustering. Among some 400 genotyped donors of the cohort, an average of approximately 240,000 unique TCR beta nucleotide sequences was sequenced per donor, of which about 18% were non-productive.

Study-level results and caveats: CMV serostatus was the only immune exposure information available for the cohort. According to a later analysis, TCR association rates differed among HLA loci, with DRB1 alleles showing the most associated TCRs and HLA-C alleles showing the fewest. A group of highly shared sequence variants was considered likely to be a technical artifact of the sequencing pipeline. Linkage disequilibrium might explain the correlated functional status among segregating V segments, but an unknown experimental factor could not be excluded. The study gave a list of some 150 TCR beta chains associated with cytomegalovirus. In vitro tests confirmed that a few of the cytomegalovirus-associated TCR beta chains recognize cytomegalovirus antigens. An earlier analysis of around 500 of the donors showed that most TCR beta V segments appeared in productive rearrangements either about 90% or about 30% of the time, which broadly matched IMGT annotations. The earlier analysis of almost 600 of the donors excluded roughly 16 rarely observed V segments, including chromosome 9 orphons, because counts were too low. The cohort was sequenced for TCR beta chains only, and without alpha or paired-chain data the features that could be detected were limited. The classifier was reported to diagnose cytomegalovirus status with high specificity and sensitivity in both the original cohort and the validation cohort. In a later analysis, most CMV-associated TCR beta chains were found to appear HLA-restricted, with HLA associations seemingly driven largely by CMV exposure. V-gene and J-gene trimming of TCR beta chains was associated with a missense DCLRE1C variant in a later genetic analysis, and the association was replicated in an independent cohort. Compared with the approximately 710-donor mean, donors in an Asian-associated ancestry cluster had fewer N-insertions in productive TCRs, according to a later genetic analysis. Sequencing depth was assumed to be roughly uniform across donors in the presence/absence analyses, though that assumption may not hold. Assigning TCR associations to individual alleles was difficult when HLA alleles, especially DR and DQ, strongly co-occurred. In a later analysis, HLA-associated TCR beta chains were found to be more clonally expanded and to have lower generation probabilities than equally common non-associated chains. Most TCR sequences were observed very rarely across donors, whereas some public TCRs were present in many individuals. A further reported finding was that TCR beta sequences accurately predicted the HLA-A and HLA-B alleles for most subjects in the first cohort. It was suggested by the authors that the approach could potentially be generalized to other disease states and immunological phenotypes. Several of the top co-occurrence clusters appeared to be linked to parvovirus B19, influenza, CMV and Epstein-Barr virus, according to a later analysis. The 87-base-pair reads could not distinguish some IMGT-functional V segments, including TRBV6-2 and TRBV6-3, so those segments were excluded. In a later analysis, some 18,000 TCR beta sequences were associated with specific HLA alleles at a false discovery rate of 0.05. Because some donors lacked HLA typing at each locus, the association tests relied only on the typed subset.

Receptors were amplified or captured by the immunoSEQ multiplex PCR assay. A mixture of 60 forward primers for TCR Vbeta segments and 13 reverse primers for TCR Jbeta segments was used in the multiplex PCR. The CDR3 region of rearranged TCR beta genes was amplified from genomic DNA with a multiplex PCR assay. On the Illumina HiSeq System, the amplified TCR beta libraries were sequenced as 87-base-pair reads. The paper's data handling went like this. A later analysis tallied some 79 million unique TCR beta chains across the roughly 610 repertoires, and around 9.9 million of those chains were shared by two or more donors. A nearest-neighbor algorithm error-corrected the raw reads and collapsed the reads into unique sequences, merging closely related sequences to remove PCR and sequencing errors. CDR3 sequences were aligned to IMGT reference sequences to assign V, D and J gene segments. For a sequence to be retained, a match of at least six nucleotides to both a V gene segment and a J gene segment was required. Rearrangements were classified as productive when the CDR3 lacked stop codons and remained in frame with V and J, and all other rearrangements were classified as non-productive. Following IMGT convention, CDR3 was defined as the stretch from the second conserved V-encoded cysteine up to the conserved J-encoded phenylalanine. The earlier analysis of some 580 of the donors excluded any sequence lacking an unambiguous match to a single V gene segment. In an earlier analysis of around 600 of the donors, V segments were called functional above 56.7% productive rearrangements and were called segregating when the between-donor standard deviation exceeded 5%. To diagnose cytomegalovirus status from the catalog of TCR beta chain sequences, a statistical classification framework was built. A later analysis assigned V and J genes by comparing TCR nucleotide sequences with IMGT/GENE-DB human TR gene sequences. The TCRdist pipeline was used in a later analysis to assign CDR3 sequences and most-parsimonious VDJ recombination scenarios. A later analysis defined each TCR beta chain by its CDR3 amino acid sequence plus V-gene family, and excluded reads lacking a unique V-gene family. As a way to deal with suspected cross-contamination and a sequencing artifact, a later analysis dropped approximately 590 nucleotide sequences that were highly shared and had low generation probability. In a later analysis, a clonal expansion index was calculated for each public chain from normalized within-repertoire ranks of inferred template counts. Generation probabilities in a later analysis came from a VDJ recombination model fitted to out-of-frame rearrangements, and those results were checked against IGoR. In a later analysis, TCR-TCR, TCR-HLA and TCR-CMV co-occurrence was scored with hypergeometric tests, and a repertoire-size bias correction was applied to TCR pairs. To estimate false discovery rates, a later analysis permuted the HLA or CMV assignments 20 times. In a later analysis, co-occurring TCRs were grouped using DBSCAN, with TCRdist sequence similarity added in when clustering inside HLA-allele-positive subsets. Repertoires with fewer than 30,000 or more than 120,000 public chains, plus five repertoires with anomalous nucleotide sharing, were excluded from co-occurrence clustering. Imported from immuneACCESS, the table was reduced by TCRdb to in-frame sequences with V and J called. These copies leave out some clones; in studies compared against another copy, an unresolved V gene accounts for under half, and the cause of the remainder is not known. The V and J calls and clone size are taken from that table; D and trimming were inferred from the DNA. The sample contains around 140,000 clones, approximately 78% of them found a single time. The ten largest clones take up roughly 6.2% of the sample.

The germline V gene (reference sequence) provides CDR1 SGHNT and CDR2 YYREEE. From cysteine to phenylalanine, the CDR3 is 15 amino acids long. CDR3 DNA is the only sequence kept; it has 45 bases, read in frame from the first base. Clipping removes 3 bases from V and 6 bases from J, with 10 as the unmatched junction base count. In total, approximately 610 healthy bone marrow donors made up the cohort. At the time of sampling, every cohort member was nominally healthy, though immune exposures that went unrecorded were likely present. The donor was CMV seropositive and belonged to the group of about 290 seropositive cohort members. A peripheral blood sample was collected from each donor, and TCR beta sequencing was performed on peripheral blood mononuclear cells. The Qiagen DNeasy Blood Extraction Kit was used to extract genomic DNA from the blood cell samples.

This receptor was obtained from a woman in her thirties or forties in good health and CMV-seropositive. Sequencing was performed on PBMCs. The chain is made from TRBV5-4 and TRBJ1-1; TRBD1 lines up with 8 middle nucleotides. The CDR3 region: CASSYWTGTIAEAFF. In nucleotides, the sequence is TGTGCCAGCAGCTACTGGACAGGGACAATCGCTGAAGCTTTCTTT. The reference TRBV5-4 and TRBJ1-1 proteins fill in what lies around the CDR3, so the full variable domain reads ETGVTQSPTHLIKTRGQQVTLRCSSQSGHNTVSWYQQALGQGPQFIFQYYREEENGRGNFPPRFSGLQFPNYSSELNVNALELDDSALYLCASSYWTGTIAEAFFGQGTRLTVV.